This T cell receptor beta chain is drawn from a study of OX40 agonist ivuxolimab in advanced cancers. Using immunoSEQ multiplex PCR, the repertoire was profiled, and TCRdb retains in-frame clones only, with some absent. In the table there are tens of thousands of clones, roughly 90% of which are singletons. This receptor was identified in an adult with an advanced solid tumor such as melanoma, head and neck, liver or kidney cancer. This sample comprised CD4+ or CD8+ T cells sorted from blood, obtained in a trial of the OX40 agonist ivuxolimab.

CDR3: CSVGPGQTYEQYF. CDR3 nucleotide sequence: TGCAGCGTTGGCCCCGGACAGACCTACGAGCAGTACTTC. This rearrangement joins TRBV29-1 to TRBJ2-7, with a tentative D call TRBD1 (6 bases). The CDR3 is 13 residues long. V lost 4 bases, J lost 2 bases, and 12 bases lay in between. Germline V gives CDR1 SQVTM, CDR2 ANQGSEA.